Listed below are T cell receptor beta chains from one sample, sequenced in a study of regulatory T cells in long-lasting Graves disease. TCRdb recomputed calls from the multiplex PCR reads with MiXCR, one row per CDR3 protein. The sample holds hundreds of thousands of distinct CDR3 sequences, roughly 16% seen once. Separately, the same data were catalogued under a study of T cells in Graves' hyperthyroidism and ophthalmopathy.

Sequenced material: peripheral blood mononuclear cells (PBMCs), taken at new diagnosis, from a patient treated with antithyroid drugs. The receptors were sampled from a man between 18 and 35 years old with Graves disease. Each CDR3 is given with its conserved first and last residue. Fields, in order: J gene, D gene, V gene, CDR3 length, clone size, CDR3 protein, CDR3 DNA. A D gene is named only where the DNA matches it firmly. For some rows the clone size is stated as once, few or many, or as a class when expanded; others skip it.

j_call: TRBJ1-1; d_call: -; v_call: TRBV20-1; cdr3_length: 17; clone_size: many; cdr3_aa: CSAPSRTRRIVGTEAFF; cdr3_nt: TGCAGTGCCCCCTCGAGGACACGTCGCATCGTGGGTACTGAAGCTTTCTTT
j_call: TRBJ2-1; d_call: -; v_call: TRBV12-3/TRBV12-4; cdr3_length: 14; clone_size: many; cdr3_aa: CASSRTGPRNEQFF; cdr3_nt: TGTGCCAGCAGTCGAACCGGGCCTCGCAATGAGCAGTTCTTC
j_call: TRBJ2-1; d_call: -; v_call: TRBV5-1; cdr3_length: 18; clone_size: few; cdr3_aa: CASSLAVGVGSSINEQFF; cdr3_nt: TGCGCCAGCAGCTTGGCGGTCGGGGTCGGGAGCAGTATCAATGAGCAGTTCTTC
j_call: TRBJ2-6; d_call: -; v_call: TRBV15; cdr3_length: 16; clone_size: few; cdr3_aa: CATSRLSGSGANVLTF; cdr3_nt: TGTGCCACCAGCAGACTTTCCGGCTCTGGGGCCAACGTCCTGACTTTC
j_call: TRBJ2-1; d_call: -; v_call: TRBV9; cdr3_length: 15; clone_size: -; cdr3_aa: CASSVEDGTYNEQFF; cdr3_nt: TGTGCCAGCAGCGTAGAGGACGGGACCTACAATGAGCAGTTCTTC
j_call: TRBJ1-1; d_call: -; v_call: TRBV18; cdr3_length: 12; clone_size: many; cdr3_aa: CASSPGRLEAFF; cdr3_nt: TGTGCCAGCTCACCGGGACGCCTTGAAGCTTTCTTT
j_call: TRBJ1-1; d_call: TRBD1; v_call: TRBV20-1; cdr3_length: 14; clone_size: -; cdr3_aa: CSAPSWTGNTEAFF; cdr3_nt: TGCAGTGCTCCTTCCTGGACAGGAAACACTGAAGCTTTCTTT
j_call: TRBJ2-7; d_call: -; v_call: TRBV18; cdr3_length: 15; clone_size: -; cdr3_aa: CASSPPSRQGYEQYF; cdr3_nt: TGTGCCAGCTCACCGCCCTCGAGACAAGGGTACGAGCAGTACTTC
j_call: TRBJ2-7; d_call: TRBD1; v_call: TRBV7-9; cdr3_length: 14; clone_size: many; cdr3_aa: CASSSTGGSYEQYF; cdr3_nt: TGTGCCAGCAGCTCGACAGGGGGATCCTACGAGCAGTACTTC
j_call: TRBJ2-3; d_call: TRBD2; v_call: TRBV20-1; cdr3_length: 15; clone_size: few; cdr3_aa: CSARDPGEGSWTQYF; cdr3_nt: TGCAGTGCTAGAGATCCGGGGGAGGGTTCGTGGACGCAGTATTTT
j_call: TRBJ2-4; d_call: -; v_call: TRBV7-9; cdr3_length: 16; clone_size: few; cdr3_aa: CASSSLAGFAKNIQYF; cdr3_nt: TGTGCCAGCAGCTCCCTAGCTGGATTCGCCAAAAACATTCAGTACTTC
j_call: TRBJ2-3; d_call: -; v_call: TRBV20-1; cdr3_length: 15; clone_size: many; cdr3_aa: CSARGAGLSTDTQYF; cdr3_nt: TGCAGTGCTAGAGGGGCGGGACTTAGCACAGATACGCAGTATTTT
j_call: TRBJ2-7; d_call: -; v_call: TRBV2; cdr3_length: 13; clone_size: many; cdr3_aa: CASSGEPLYEQYF; cdr3_nt: TGTGCCAGCAGCGGGGAGCCCCTCTACGAGCAGTACTTC
j_call: TRBJ1-2; d_call: -; v_call: TRBV14; cdr3_length: 17; clone_size: few; cdr3_aa: CASSQDVTGTLVDGYTF; cdr3_nt: TGTGCCAGCAGCCAAGATGTCACAGGCACTCTCGTTGATGGCTACACCTTC
j_call: TRBJ2-2; d_call: -; v_call: TRBV18; cdr3_length: 18; clone_size: -; cdr3_aa: CASSPVLQGFANTGELFF; cdr3_nt: TGTGCCAGCTCACCGGTTTTACAGGGCTTCGCGAACACCGGGGAGCTGTTTTTT